The sequence of this T cell receptor (beta chain) was determined in a study of blood T cell repertoires in COVID-19. About the study: The samples span acute and convalescent COVID-19 from the United States, Italy and Spain. PBMCs, B-cell-depleted T cells, or T cells were the source of the cDNA or gDNA that made up the material.

Cohort 3 donors were reported recovered after two negative PCRs, clearance, or symptom resolution. Original data processing: Estimated nucleated cell counts came from reference gene primer amplification. The protocol was immunoSEQ multiplex PCR, while the TCRdb copy is restricted to in-frame clones and leaves out a portion. That table supplies the V and J calls and clone size; D and trimming were determined from the DNA. The data contain about 310,000 clones, roughly 90% of them singletons. In germline, CDR1 is LGHDT, CDR2 YNNKEL (reference sequence). This CDR3 contains 15 residues. The ends were cut back, 8 bases at V and 5 bases at J, with 19 bases in the middle.

This TCR derives from a woman aged 18-35 years who had recovered from COVID-19. The material sequenced was PBMCs or T cells enriched from blood (not recorded which). The rearrangement joins TRBV3-1 (or the pseudogene TRBV3-2) to TRBJ2-1; maybe TRBD2 (7 bases). The CDR3 loop reads CASPVGGGMDNEQFF. Written as DNA, the CDR3 is TGTGCCAGCCCCGTTGGGGGGGGCATGGACAATGAGCAGTTCTTC.